The 31 T cell receptor beta chains below all came from one sample that was sequenced in a study of CD8+CD57+ T cells in acquired aplastic anemia (dated by TCRdb to the late 2010s). Sequencing relied on an Illumina HiSeq 2000. TCR beta VDJ combination and CDR3 sequence profiling used genomic DNA as the template. Using fastp at Q25 and MiXCR, TCRdb reprocessed the public reads and kept productive beta chains. A single entry per CDR3 protein holds the most common genes and DNA from its merged rows. Counted in this sample were 200,000 to 250,000 distinct CDR3 sequences; 34% of them appeared once. Clones ranked in the top ten supply 0.95% to 1.2% of the sample. The sequenced sample was sorted CD4+, CD8+, or CD8+CD57+ T cells (not recorded which) from PBMCs. The receptors originated from a human donor in good health, serving as a control.

The sample holds many counts of this clonotype. The rearrangement links TRBV2 to TRBJ2-2; 8 bases fit TRBD1. V lost 6 bases and J lost 5; bases outside the gene matches: 11. This CDR3 spans 16 amino acids. Germline V gene lookup returns CDR1 SNHLY and CDR2 FYNNEI. CDR3 DNA: TGTGCCAGCAGGACGGCGACAGGGGCGGTGACCGGGGAGCTGTTTTTT. The encoded protein is CASRTATGAVTGELFF. The full variable domain, its missing parts supplied by reference TRBV2 and TRBJ2-2, is EPEVTQTPSHQVTQMGQEVILRCVPISNHLYFYWYRQILGQKVEFLVSFYNNEISEKSEIFDDQFSVERPDGSNFTLKIRSTKLEDSAMYFCASRTATGAVTGELFFGEGSRLTVL.

This chain connects TRBV11-1 to TRBJ2-3; D is possibly TRBD1 (6 bases). This CDR3 is 16 amino acids long. Trimming stripped 1 base from V and 2 bases from J, with 13 bases between. Germline lookup yields CDR1 SGHAT and CDR2 FQDESV (reference sequence). The CDR3 region is CASSLVWAGATDTQYF. CDR3 DNA sequence: TGTGCCAGCAGCTTAGTGTGGGCAGGGGCCACAGATACGCAGTATTTT.

With regard to this clonotype: A clone one base away is much larger, so this may be a read error. The V and J genes are TRBV5-1 and TRBJ2-7; weak D call: TRBD1 (6 bases). In germline, CDR1 is SGHRS, CDR2 YFSETQ. The CDR3 has 16 amino acids. V was trimmed by 0 bases and J by 4 bases, leaving 17 bases between them. This chain's CDR3 is CASSLAHRTDDYEQYF. In DNA, the CDR3 is TGCGCCAGCAGCTTGGCCCACAGGACAGATGATTACGAGCAGTACTTC.

The rearrangement joins TRBV10-2 to TRBJ1-3; 9 nucleotides line up with TRBD1. CDR3 size: 19 residues. The germline V gene has CDR1 WSHSY and CDR2 SAAADI. Trimming removed 5 bases from V and 1 base from J; junction bases left unmatched: 15. As DNA, the CDR3 is TGCGCCAGCAGTCCCAGTCCCGGGACAGGGTTCAGTTCTGGAAACACCATATATTTT. Its protein product is CASSPSPGTGFSSGNTIYF.

This clonotype was counted at least ten times. A much more abundant neighbour one base away suggests this may be a read error. The rearrangement links TRBV25-1 to TRBJ2-1; 8 bases line up with TRBD1. The CDR3 is 15 amino acids. Germline values: CDR1 MGHDK, CDR2 SYGVNS. After removal of 2 bases from V and 7 bases from J, the junction contained 7 bases not matched to a gene. CDR3 nucleotide sequence: TGTGCCAGCAGTGAAGAGGGCAGGGGGCGTAATGAGCAGTTCTTC. Encoded protein: CASSEEGRGRNEQFF.

About this clonotype itself: A much larger clone sits a single nucleotide away, making a read error possible. The CDR3 DNA sequence: TGTGCCAGCGGCTCGAGAGAAGGGACCCGCGGCTACACCTTC. Its protein product is CASGSREGTRGYTF. The chain carries TRBV9 and TRBJ1-2; D may be TRBD1 (5 bases). V lost 7 bases and J 8 bases, leaving 21 bases between the germline ends. From germline, CDR1 is SGDLS and CDR2 YYNGEE. This CDR3 is built from 14 residues.

This clonotype turned up a few times. The chain is built from TRBV20-1 and TRBJ2-1; D is unresolved. Germline lookup yields CDR1 DFQATT and CDR2 SNEGSKA (reference sequence). This CDR3 has 11 residues. V was trimmed by 6 bases and J by 13 bases, leaving 16 bases between them. CDR3 DNA sequence: TGCAGTGCCCACCCTCCGGGTTCTCAGTTCTTC. Its translation is CSAHPPGSQFF.

This clonotype appeared a few times. This chain uses TRBV10-3 with TRBJ1-6; TRBD1 matches at 10 bases. Germline trimming cut 5 bases from V and 6 bases from J; bases unmatched to any gene: 1. The CDR3 contains 14 residues. Germline V gene lookup returns CDR1 ENHRY and CDR2 SYGVKD. The CDR3 is CAISWTGGNSPLHF. CDR3 nucleotides: TGTGCCATCAGTTGGACAGGGGGTAATTCACCCCTCCACTTT.

V and J are TRBV30 and TRBJ2-2, with 8 bases identical to TRBD1. In germline, CDR1 is GTSNPN, CDR2 SVGIG (reference sequence). With 3 bases clipped from V and 0 bases from J, the junction kept 9 bases outside the gene matches. This CDR3 comprises 17 residues. The CDR3 DNA is TGTGCCTGGAGGAGGACAGGGTTACTCGCGAACACCGGGGAGCTGTTTTTT. Translation gives CAWRRTGLLANTGELFF.

On this clonotype itself: At one of its ends the junction is not consistent with the germline gene, which may arise from a read error. The genes are TRBV20-1 and TRBJ2-1, with TRBD2 identical over 9 bases. The V gene's germline CDR1 is DFQATT and CDR2 SNEGSKA (reference sequence). There are 15 residues in the CDR3. The CDR3 region has the DNA TGCAGTGCTGATATCCTAGCGGGAAATTACAATGAGCAGCTCTTC. Its translation is CSADILAGNYNEQLF.

As regards this clonotype: Given a much more abundant clone one base away, this may be a read error. The genes are TRBV20-1 and TRBJ2-1, with D perhaps assigned TRBD1 or TRBD2 (5 bases each). Trimming stripped 5 bases from V and 3 bases from J, with 14 bases between. This CDR3 is built from 14 residues. Germline V gene sequence: CDR1 DFQATT, CDR2 SNEGSKA (reference sequence). CDR3 loop: CSAGGRRRYNEQFF. The CDR3 DNA reads TGCAGTGCTGGGGGACGCAGGCGCTACAATGAGCAGTTCTTC.

The V gene is TRBV2, the J gene TRBJ2-2; TRBD2 matches at 7 bases. The CDR3 covers 12 residues. V lost 6 bases, J lost 8 bases, and 3 bases stayed unmatched. The germline gives CDR1 SNHLY, CDR2 FYNNEI. CDR3 residues: CASRWGLGELFF. The CDR3 nucleotides are TGTGCCAGCAGATGGGGACTAGGGGAGCTGTTTTTT. Based on the CDR3 plus reference TRBV2 and TRBJ2-2, the full variable domain is EPEVTQTPSHQVTQMGQEVILRCVPISNHLYFYWYRQILGQKVEFLVSFYNNEISEKSEIFDDQFSVERPDGSNFTLKIRSTKLEDSAMYFCASRWGLGELFFGEGSRLTVL.

This clonotype was recorded many times. The rearrangement joins TRBV10-3 to TRBJ2-7; D gene ambiguous. Germline V gene data show CDR1 as ENHRY and CDR2 as SYGVKD. This CDR3 comprises 15 residues. V lost 0 bases to trimming and J lost 2 bases, with 11 bases between them. In DNA form, the CDR3 reads TGTGCCATCAGTGAGTCTAGGCCCGGCGCCTACGAGCAGTACTTC. Residues: CAISESRPGAYEQYF.

This clonotype was seen many times. V gene TRBV5-1 combines with J gene TRBJ2-5; 7 positions agree with TRBD1. Germline V gene data show CDR1 as SGHRS and CDR2 as YFSETQ. The V and J ends lost 1 base and 3 bases, in that order; junction bases with no gene match: 3. This CDR3 region has 14 residues. CDR3 in amino acids: CASSLTGVKETQYF. CDR3 sequence (DNA): TGCGCCAGCAGCTTGACAGGGGTGAAAGAGACCCAGTACTTC.

There are a few counts of this clonotype. The CDR3 spells CASSLQGTPYEQYF. For the CDR3, the DNA is TGTGCCAGCAGCTTACAGGGGACCCCCTACGAGCAGTACTTC. The chain is built from TRBV6-1 and TRBJ2-7; 7 bases are shared with TRBD1. The CDR3 runs to 14 residues. V lost 6 bases, J lost 2 bases, and 7 bases stayed unmatched. Germline V CDR1 and CDR2: MNHNS, SASEGT.

This clonotype turned up a few times. The chain joins TRBV12-5 to TRBJ1-6, with TRBD1 matching over 8 bases. This CDR3 is built from 17 residues. The germline CDR1 and CDR2 sequences are LGHNT and FRNRAP. Germline trimming cut 8 bases from V and 10 bases from J; bases unmatched to any gene: 19. In DNA form, the CDR3 reads TGTGCTAGTTCCCCCCCAGGGGGCGGGTTAGGGAGATCACCCCTCCACTTT. Its translation is CASSPPGGGLGRSPLHF.

This sequence joins TRBV11-3 and TRBJ2-1, with a weak D call TRBD2 (6 bases). Germline assignment: CDR1 SGHNT and CDR2 YENEEA. CDR3 length: 14 residues. Trimming removed 5 bases from V and 12 bases from J, with 20 bases in between. CDR3 DNA sequence: TGTGCCAGCAGCCGGACCCGGGACTCTCTAGCGCAGTTCTTC. It yields the protein CASSRTRDSLAQFF.

This clonotype was counted ten times or more. The CDR3 reads CASQMGPTNAEAFF. The CDR3 bases are TGTGCCAGTCAAATGGGTCCCACCAACGCTGAAGCTTTCTTT. This chain uses TRBV2 with TRBJ1-1; D is undetermined. The CDR3 extends over 14 amino acids. Trimming removed 9 bases from V and 6 bases from J, with 20 bases in between. The germline V gene has CDR1 SNHLY and CDR2 FYNNEI.

This clonotype was observed at least ten times. V is TRBV2 and J is TRBJ2-1; no clear D gene. Trimming took off 6 bases at V and 8 bases at J, with 11 bases between the two ends. Per the germline V gene, CDR1 is SNHLY and CDR2 is FYNNEI. The CDR3 spans 12 residues. In nucleotides, the CDR3 is TGTGCCAGCAGGGATAGGGAACATGAGCAGTTCTTC. It is translated as CASRDREHEQFF.

V is TRBV9 and J is TRBJ2-1; 8 bases map to TRBD2. V shed 0 bases and J 9 bases; nucleotides not matched to a gene: 5. Germline CDR1 is SGDLS and CDR2 is YYNGEE. The length of the CDR3 is 14 residues. The CDR3 loop is CASSVGPGGGEQFF. The CDR3 bases are TGTGCCAGCAGCGTAGGCCCCGGGGGGGGTGAGCAGTTCTTC.

This clonotype was seen many times. The rearrangement uses TRBV7-9 and TRBJ1-1, with D possibly being TRBD1 (6 bases). CDR1 SEHNR and CDR2 FQNEAQ come from the germline V gene (reference sequence). The germline V and J ends were trimmed by 4 bases and 1 base, with 10 bases remaining between them. This CDR3 is built from 14 residues. The CDR3, as DNA: TGTGCCAGCAGCTCCGGACAGAGGAACACTGAAGCTTTCTTT. This translates into CASSSGQRNTEAFF.

Concerning this clonotype: A read error may explain this, as a much larger clone is one base away. The chain uses TRBV12-3 or TRBV12-4 and TRBJ1-2, with no clear D. Trimming pared 5 bases from V and 5 bases from J, leaving 15 bases between. CDR3 length: 14 amino acids. CDR3 loop: CASSLNMDYYGYTF. In DNA form, the CDR3 reads TGTGCCAGCAGTCTAAATATGGACTATTATGGCTACACCTTC.

This clonotype was seen many times. V usage is TRBV2 and J usage is TRBJ2-6; D possibly corresponds to TRBD2 (6 bases). Germline V gene sequence: CDR1 SNHLY, CDR2 FYNNEI. Trimming took off 4 bases at V and 1 base at J, with 17 bases between the two ends. This CDR3 has 18 residues. The CDR3 here is CASSGRLESISGANVLTF. The CDR3 DNA is TGTGCCAGCAGTGGTAGACTAGAATCGATTTCTGGGGCCAACGTCCTGACTTTC.

This chain's CDR3 is CATSGAKQGYTF. In DNA, the CDR3 is TGTGCCACCAGCGGGGCGAAACAGGGGTACACCTTC. The V call is TRBV15, the J call TRBJ1-2; 7 nucleotides line up with TRBD1. CDR3 length: 12 residues. Germline CDR1 and CDR2: LNHNV and YYDKDF (reference sequence). The J segment lost 11 bases and the V segment lost 5 bases, leaving 8 bases of the junction unmatched.

Regarding this clonotype: It may be a read error: a sequence one base away is much more abundant. This likely comes from a read error, as the CDR3 has no conserved phenylalanine or tryptophan at its end. This chain links TRBV12-3 or TRBV12-4 with TRBJ1-2; no firm D call. V dropped 6 bases and J dropped 8 bases, with 16 bases sitting between them. This CDR3 has 13 amino acids. CDR3 in amino acids: CASRRESSGGYTS. The CDR3 DNA is TGTGCCAGCAGGCGAGAGTCGTCAGGCGGCTACACCTCC.

This clonotype was seen many times. V gene TRBV5-1 combines with J gene TRBJ1-5; a weak D match, TRBD1 (6 bases). The CDR3 is made up of 14 amino acids. V dropped 0 bases and J dropped 5 bases, with 9 bases sitting between them. Germline V gene data show CDR1 as SGHRS and CDR2 as YFSETQ. CDR3 in amino acids: CASSLVAGDQPQHF. DNA for the CDR3: TGCGCCAGCAGCTTGGTGGCAGGGGATCAGCCCCAGCATTTT.

This clonotype was counted ten times or more. The V and J genes are TRBV29-1 and TRBJ2-5; D is unclear. The ends were cut back, 7 bases at V and 4 bases at J, with 19 bases in the middle. CDR1 is SQVTM, CDR2 ANQGSEA, per germline. The CDR3 contains 14 residues. Written as DNA, the CDR3 is TGCAGCGCCCTTCGGGCAGCCAGTGGAGAGACCCAGTACTTC. Amino acids: CSALRAASGETQYF. The full variable domain, completed using reference TRBV29-1 and TRBJ2-5, is SAVISQKPSRDICQRGTSLTIQCQVDSQVTMMFWYRQQPGQSLTLIATANQGSEATYESGFVIDKFPISRPNLTFSTLTVSNMSPEDSSIYLCSALRAASGETQYFGPGTRLLVL.

DNA for the CDR3: TGTGCCAGCAGCTTAGCCGGGACAGGGAACTATGGCTACACCTTC. Translating gives CASSLAGTGNYGYTF. The chain links TRBV7-9 to TRBJ1-2; TRBD1 matches at 9 bases. Looked up from germline, CDR1 is SEHNR and CDR2 is FQNEAQ (reference sequence). This CDR3 is 15 amino acids long. V was clipped by 0 bases and J by 2 bases; unmatched bases: 1.

This clonotype was seen ten or more times. The rearrangement joins TRBV29-1 to TRBJ1-4; 7 positions match TRBD1. This CDR3 region has 18 residues. Germline CDR1 is SQVTM and CDR2 is ANQGSEA. V dropped 7 bases and J dropped 0; count of bases not matched to a gene: 17. The CDR3 DNA reads as TGCAGCGCTAAACCGGTAGGGGACAGATCAACAACTAATGAAAAACTGTTTTTT. Translating it yields CSAKPVGDRSTTNEKLFF.

Only a few counts were recorded for this clonotype. This CDR3 reads CASSLGDAYNEQFF. CDR3 in DNA: TGTGCCAGCAGCTTAGGGGACGCCTACAATGAGCAGTTCTTC. The rearrangement joins TRBV11-2 to TRBJ2-1; D is possibly TRBD1 or TRBD2 (5 bases each). The CDR3 sequence is 14 residues long. CDR1 SGHAT and CDR2 FQNNGV come from the germline V gene. V dropped 1 base and J dropped 2 bases, with 6 bases sitting between them. The full variable domain, its missing parts supplied by reference TRBV11-2 and TRBJ2-1, is EAGVAQSPRYKIIEKRQSVAFWCNPISGHATLYWYQQILGQGPKLLIQFQNNGVVDDSQLPKDRFSAERLKGVDSTLKIQPAKLEDSAVYLCASSLGDAYNEQFFGPGTRLTVL.

This clonotype turned up a few times. The DNA of the CDR3 is TGTGCCAGCAGCCAGCTGAACAGAGACTATGGCTACACCTTC. This translates into CASSQLNRDYGYTF. This sequence joins TRBV5-4 and TRBJ1-2; D is unresolved. The CDR3 extends over 14 amino acids. Deletions cut 4 bases from V and 3 bases from J, with 13 bases between. Germline lookup yields CDR1 SGHNT and CDR2 YYREEE (reference sequence).